The 2 T cell receptor beta chains below all came from one sample that was sequenced in a study of blood T cell repertoires in COVID-19. Here immunoSEQ multiplex PCR was the method, and the copy in TCRdb shows in-frame clones only, minus some. The data contain 250,000 to 350,000 clones, less than 90% of them seen just once; the ten biggest clones take up around 14%. Sequenced sample: peripheral blood. The receptors derive from a woman between 65 and 79 years old with COVID-19, enrolled during active disease.

The V gene is TRBV2, the J gene TRBJ2-7, with 12 bases that match TRBD2. Germline values: CDR1 SNHLY, CDR2 FYNNEI. Unmatched junction bases numbered 4, after V lost 3 bases and J lost 1 base. The length of the CDR3 is 16 residues. CDR3 region: CASSEETSGGSYEQYF. The CDR3 DNA sequence: TGTGCCAGCAGTGAGGAGACTAGCGGGGGATCCTACGAGCAGTACTTC.

The chain carries TRBV2 and TRBJ1-2; D remains ambiguous. The CDR3 has 12 amino acids. The germline CDR1 and CDR2 sequences are SNHLY and FYNNEI. Trimming removed 6 bases at V and 4 bases at J, with 9 bases between. DNA of the CDR3: TGTGCCAGCAGGGTTTTCGGCTATGGCTACACCTTC. Translated: CASRVFGYGYTF.